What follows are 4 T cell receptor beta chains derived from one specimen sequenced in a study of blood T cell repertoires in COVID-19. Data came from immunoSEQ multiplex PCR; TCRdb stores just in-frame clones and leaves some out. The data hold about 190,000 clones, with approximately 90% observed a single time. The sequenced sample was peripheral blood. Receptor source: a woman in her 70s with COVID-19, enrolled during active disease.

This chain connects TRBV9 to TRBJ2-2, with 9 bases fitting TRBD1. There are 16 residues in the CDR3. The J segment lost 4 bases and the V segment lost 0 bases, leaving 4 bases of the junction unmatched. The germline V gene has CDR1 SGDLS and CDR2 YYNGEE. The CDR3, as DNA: TGTGCCAGCAGCGTAGCAGGGACAGGGATCACCGGGGAGCTGTTTTTT. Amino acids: CASSVAGTGITGELFF. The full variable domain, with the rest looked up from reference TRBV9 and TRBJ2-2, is DSGVTQTPKHLITATGQRVTLRCSPRSGDLSVYWYQQSLDQGLQFLIQYYNGEERAKGNILERFSAQQFPDLHSELNLSSLELGDSALYFCASSVAGTGITGELFFGEGSRLTVL.

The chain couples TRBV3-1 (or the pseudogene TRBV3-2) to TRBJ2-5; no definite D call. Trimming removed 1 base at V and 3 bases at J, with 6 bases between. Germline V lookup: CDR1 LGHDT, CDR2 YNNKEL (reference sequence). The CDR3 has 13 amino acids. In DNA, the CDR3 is TGTGCCAGCAGCCAAGTGCCAGAAGAGACCCAGTACTTC. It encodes CASSQVPEETQYF.

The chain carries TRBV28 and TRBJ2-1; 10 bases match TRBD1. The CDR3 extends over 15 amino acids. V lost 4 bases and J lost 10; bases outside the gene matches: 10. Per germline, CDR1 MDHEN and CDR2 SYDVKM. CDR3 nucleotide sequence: TGTGCCAGCAGTTCCCCAGGGGACAGGGGAGAGGAGCAGTTCTTC. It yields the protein CASSSPGDRGEEQFF.

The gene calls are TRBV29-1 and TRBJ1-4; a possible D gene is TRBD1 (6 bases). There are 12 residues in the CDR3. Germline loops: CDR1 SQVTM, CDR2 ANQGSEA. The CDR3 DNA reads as TGCATCGGGGGGGGCTATAATGAAAAACTGTTTTTT. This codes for CIGGGYNEKLFF. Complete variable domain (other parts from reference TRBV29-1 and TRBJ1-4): SAVISQKPSRDICQRGTSLTIQCQVDSQVTMMFWYRQQPGQSLTLIATANQGSEATYESGFVIDKFPISRPNLTFSTLTVSNMSPEDSSIYLCIGGGYNEKLFFGSGTQLSVL.